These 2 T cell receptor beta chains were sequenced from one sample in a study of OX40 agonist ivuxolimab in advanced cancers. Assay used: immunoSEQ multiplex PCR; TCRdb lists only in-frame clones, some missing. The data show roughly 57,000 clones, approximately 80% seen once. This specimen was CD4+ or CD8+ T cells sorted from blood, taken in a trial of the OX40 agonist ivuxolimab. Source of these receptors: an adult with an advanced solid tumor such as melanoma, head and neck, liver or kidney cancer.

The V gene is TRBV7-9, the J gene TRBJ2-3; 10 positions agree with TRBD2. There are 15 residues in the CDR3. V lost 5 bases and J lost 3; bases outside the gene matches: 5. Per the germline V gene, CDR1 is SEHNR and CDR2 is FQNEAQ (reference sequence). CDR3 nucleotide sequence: TGTGCCAGCAGCAAAACACTAGCGGGGACAGATACGCAGTATTTT. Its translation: CASSKTLAGTDTQYF.

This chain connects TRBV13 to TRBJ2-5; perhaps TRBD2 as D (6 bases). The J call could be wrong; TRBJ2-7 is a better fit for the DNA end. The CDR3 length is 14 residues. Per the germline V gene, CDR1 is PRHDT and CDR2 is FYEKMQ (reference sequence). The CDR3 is CASSPGTRGYEQYF. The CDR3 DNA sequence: TGTGCCAGCAGCCCCGGGACCCGGGGGTACGAGCAGTACTTC.